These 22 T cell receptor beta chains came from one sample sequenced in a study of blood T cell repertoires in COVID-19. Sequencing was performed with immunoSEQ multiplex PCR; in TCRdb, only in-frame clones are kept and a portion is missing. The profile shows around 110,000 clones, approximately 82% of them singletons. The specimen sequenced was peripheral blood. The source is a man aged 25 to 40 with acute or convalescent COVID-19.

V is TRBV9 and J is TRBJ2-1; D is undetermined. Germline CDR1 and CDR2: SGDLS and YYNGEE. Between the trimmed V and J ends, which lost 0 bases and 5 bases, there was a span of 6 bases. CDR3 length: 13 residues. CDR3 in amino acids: CASSVAQNNEQFF. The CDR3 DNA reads TGTGCCAGCAGCGTAGCGCAGAACAATGAGCAGTTCTTC. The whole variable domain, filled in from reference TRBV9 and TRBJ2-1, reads DSGVTQTPKHLITATGQRVTLRCSPRSGDLSVYWYQQSLDQGLQFLIQYYNGEERAKGNILERFSAQQFPDLHSELNLSSLELGDSALYFCASSVAQNNEQFFGPGTRLTVL.

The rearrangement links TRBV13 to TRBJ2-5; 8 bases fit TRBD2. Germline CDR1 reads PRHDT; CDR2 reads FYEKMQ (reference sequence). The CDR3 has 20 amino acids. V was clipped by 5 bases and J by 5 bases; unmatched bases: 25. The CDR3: CASSPGVRGGRRRQWETQYF. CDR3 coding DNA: TGTGCCAGCAGCCCCGGAGTGAGAGGCGGGAGGAGGAGGCAGTGGGAGACCCAGTACTTC.

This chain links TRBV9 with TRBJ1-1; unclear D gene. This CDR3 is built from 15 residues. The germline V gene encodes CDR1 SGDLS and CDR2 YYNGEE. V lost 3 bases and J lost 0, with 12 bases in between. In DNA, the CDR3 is TGTGCCAGCAGCGAGGCGGGCAGCTTGAACACTGAAGCTTTCTTT. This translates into CASSEAGSLNTEAFF.

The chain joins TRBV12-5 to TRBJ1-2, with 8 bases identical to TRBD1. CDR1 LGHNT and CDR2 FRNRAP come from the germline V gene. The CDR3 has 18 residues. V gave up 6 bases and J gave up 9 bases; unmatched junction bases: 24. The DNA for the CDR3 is TGTGCTAGTGGACCAAACGGCAGGGGGCTCCTCCTCGAGCGCAGCTACACCTTC. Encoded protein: CASGPNGRGLLLERSYTF.

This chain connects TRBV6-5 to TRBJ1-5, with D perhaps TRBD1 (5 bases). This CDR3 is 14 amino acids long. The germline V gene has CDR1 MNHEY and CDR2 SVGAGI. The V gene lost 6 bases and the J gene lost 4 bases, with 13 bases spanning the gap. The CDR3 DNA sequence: TGTGCCAGCAGCCTGAGGGAGGGGAATCAGCCCCAGCATTTT. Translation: CASSLREGNQPQHF.

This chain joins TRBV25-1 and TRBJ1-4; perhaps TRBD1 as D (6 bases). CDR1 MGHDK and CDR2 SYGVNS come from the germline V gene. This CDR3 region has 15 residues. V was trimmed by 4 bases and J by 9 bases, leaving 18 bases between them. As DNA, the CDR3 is TGTGCCAGCAGTGGGTGGGGGGGCCAGGATAAAAAACTGTTTTTT. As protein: CASSGWGGQDKKLFF.

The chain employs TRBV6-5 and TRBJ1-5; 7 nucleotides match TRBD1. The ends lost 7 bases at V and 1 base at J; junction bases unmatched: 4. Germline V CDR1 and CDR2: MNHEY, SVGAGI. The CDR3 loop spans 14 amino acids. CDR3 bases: TGTGCCAGCACCTTGACAGGGAGCAATCAGCCCCAGCATTTT. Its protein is CASTLTGSNQPQHF.

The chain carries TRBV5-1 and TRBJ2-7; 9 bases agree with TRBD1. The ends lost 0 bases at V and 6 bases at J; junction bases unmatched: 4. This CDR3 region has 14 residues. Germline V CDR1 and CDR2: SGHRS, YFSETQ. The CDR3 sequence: CASSLEDRGSEQYV. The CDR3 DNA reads TGCGCCAGCAGCTTGGAGGACAGGGGTTCCGAGCAGTACGTC.

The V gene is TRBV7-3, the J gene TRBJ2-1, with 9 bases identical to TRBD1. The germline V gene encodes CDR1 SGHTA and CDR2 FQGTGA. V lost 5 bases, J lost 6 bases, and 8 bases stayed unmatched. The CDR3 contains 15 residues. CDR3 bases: TGTGCCAGCAGCGCACAGGGGGCGCCGGGCAATGAGCAGTTCTTC. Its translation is CASSAQGAPGNEQFF.

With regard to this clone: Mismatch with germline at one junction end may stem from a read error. The CDR3 DNA reads as TGTGCCAGTAGTCTAGACAGGGATGGCTACACCTTC. Translated, it gives CASSLDRDGYTF. This rearrangement joins TRBV19 to TRBJ1-2, with TRBD1 matching over 7 bases. The length of the CDR3 is 12 residues. The germline gives CDR1 LNHDA, CDR2 SQIVND (reference sequence). The full variable domain, in which reference TRBV19 and TRBJ1-2 provide the parts outside the CDR3, is DGGITQSPKYLFRKEGQNVTLSCEQNLNHDAMYWYRQDPGQGLRLIYYSQIVNDFQKGDIAEGYSVSREKKESFPLTVTSAQKNPTAFYLCASSLDRDGYTFGSGTRLTVV.

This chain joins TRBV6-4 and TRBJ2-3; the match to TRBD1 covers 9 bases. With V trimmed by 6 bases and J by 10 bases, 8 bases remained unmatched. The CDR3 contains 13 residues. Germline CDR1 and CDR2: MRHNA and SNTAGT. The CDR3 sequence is CASSESGTGSQYF. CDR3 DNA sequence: TGTGCCAGCAGCGAGTCCGGGACAGGGTCGCAGTATTTT.

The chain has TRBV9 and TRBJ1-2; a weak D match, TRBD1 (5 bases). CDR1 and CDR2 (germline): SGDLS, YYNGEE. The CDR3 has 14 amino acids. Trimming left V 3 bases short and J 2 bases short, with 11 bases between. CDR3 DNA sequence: TGTGCCAGCAGCGAGGGCAGGGCGAACTATGGCTACACCTTC. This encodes CASSEGRANYGYTF.

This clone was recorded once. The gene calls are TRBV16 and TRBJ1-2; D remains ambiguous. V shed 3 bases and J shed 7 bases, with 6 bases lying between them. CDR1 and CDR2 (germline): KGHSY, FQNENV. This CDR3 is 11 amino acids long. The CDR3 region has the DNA TGTGCCAGCAGCCACCCCCGTGGCTACACCTTC. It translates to CASSHPRGYTF.

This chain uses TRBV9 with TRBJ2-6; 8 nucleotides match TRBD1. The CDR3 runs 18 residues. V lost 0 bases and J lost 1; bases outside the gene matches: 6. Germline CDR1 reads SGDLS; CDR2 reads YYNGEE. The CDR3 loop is CASSVDGDRLSGANVLTF. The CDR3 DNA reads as TGTGCCAGCAGCGTAGACGGGGACAGGCTGTCTGGGGCCAACGTCCTGACTTTC. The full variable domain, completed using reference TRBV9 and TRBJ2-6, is DSGVTQTPKHLITATGQRVTLRCSPRSGDLSVYWYQQSLDQGLQFLIQYYNGEERAKGNILERFSAQQFPDLHSELNLSSLELGDSALYFCASSVDGDRLSGANVLTFGAGSRLTVL.

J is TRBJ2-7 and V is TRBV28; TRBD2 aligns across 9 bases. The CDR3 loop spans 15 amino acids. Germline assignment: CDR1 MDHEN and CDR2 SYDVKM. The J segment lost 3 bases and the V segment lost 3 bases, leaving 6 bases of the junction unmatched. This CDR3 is CASSFGGGAVYEQYF. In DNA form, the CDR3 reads TGTGCCAGCAGTTTCGGCGGGGGGGCGGTCTACGAGCAGTACTTC.

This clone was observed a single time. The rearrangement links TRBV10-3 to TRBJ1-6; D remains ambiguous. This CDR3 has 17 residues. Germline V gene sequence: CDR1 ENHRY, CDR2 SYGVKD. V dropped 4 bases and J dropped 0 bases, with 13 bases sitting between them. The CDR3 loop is CAISGRSASSYNSPLHF. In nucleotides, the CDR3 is TGTGCCATCAGTGGGCGGTCAGCGAGCTCCTATAATTCACCCCTCCACTTT.

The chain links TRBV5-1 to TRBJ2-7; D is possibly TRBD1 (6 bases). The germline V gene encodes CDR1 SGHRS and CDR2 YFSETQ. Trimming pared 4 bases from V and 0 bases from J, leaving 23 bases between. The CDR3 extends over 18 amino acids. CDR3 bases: TGCGCCAGCAGCCGAGGGGGTGGGTATAGAACCAGCTCCTACGAGCAGTACGTC. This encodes CASSRGGGYRTSSYEQYV.

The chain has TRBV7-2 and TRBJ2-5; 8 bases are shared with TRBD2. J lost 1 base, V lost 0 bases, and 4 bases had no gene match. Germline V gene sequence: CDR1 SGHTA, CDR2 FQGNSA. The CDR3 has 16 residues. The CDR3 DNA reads TGTGCCAGCAGCTTAGCGAGCGGGGGAATCCAAGAGACCCAGTACTTC. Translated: CASSLASGGIQETQYF.

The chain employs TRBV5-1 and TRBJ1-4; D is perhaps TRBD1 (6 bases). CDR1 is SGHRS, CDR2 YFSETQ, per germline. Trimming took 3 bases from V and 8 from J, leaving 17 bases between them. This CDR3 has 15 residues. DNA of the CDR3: TGCGCCAGCAGCTGGAATCCCGGACAGCAGGAAAAACTGTTTTTT. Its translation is CASSWNPGQQEKLFF.

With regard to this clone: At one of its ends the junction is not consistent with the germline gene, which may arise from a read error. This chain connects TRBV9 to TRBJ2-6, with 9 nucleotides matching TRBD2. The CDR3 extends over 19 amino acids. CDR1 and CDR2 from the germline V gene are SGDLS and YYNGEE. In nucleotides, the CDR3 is TGCCCCCCCCGCGTCGCCGCGGGGGGGGCGATCTCTGGGGCCAACGTCCTGACTTTC. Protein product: CPPRVAAGGAISGANVLTF. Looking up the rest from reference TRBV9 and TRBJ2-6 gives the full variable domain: DSGVTQTPKHLITATGQRVTLRCSPRSGDLSVYWYQQSLDQGLQFLIQYYNGEERAKGNILERFSAQQFPDLHSELNLSSLELGDSALYFCPPRVAAGGAISGANVLTFGAGSRLTVL.

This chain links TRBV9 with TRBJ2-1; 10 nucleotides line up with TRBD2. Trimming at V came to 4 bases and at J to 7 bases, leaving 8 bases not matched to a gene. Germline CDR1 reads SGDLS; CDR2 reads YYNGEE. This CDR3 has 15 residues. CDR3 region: CASSPPSGRRNEQFF. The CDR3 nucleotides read TGTGCCAGCAGCCCCCCTAGCGGGAGAAGGAATGAGCAGTTCTTC.

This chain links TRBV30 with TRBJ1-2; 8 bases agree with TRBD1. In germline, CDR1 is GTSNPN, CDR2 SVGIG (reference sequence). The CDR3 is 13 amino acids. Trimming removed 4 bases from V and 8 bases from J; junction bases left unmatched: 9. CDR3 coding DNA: TGTGCCTGGACCCCCGGACAGGGTCGCGGCTACACCTTC. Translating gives CAWTPGQGRGYTF.